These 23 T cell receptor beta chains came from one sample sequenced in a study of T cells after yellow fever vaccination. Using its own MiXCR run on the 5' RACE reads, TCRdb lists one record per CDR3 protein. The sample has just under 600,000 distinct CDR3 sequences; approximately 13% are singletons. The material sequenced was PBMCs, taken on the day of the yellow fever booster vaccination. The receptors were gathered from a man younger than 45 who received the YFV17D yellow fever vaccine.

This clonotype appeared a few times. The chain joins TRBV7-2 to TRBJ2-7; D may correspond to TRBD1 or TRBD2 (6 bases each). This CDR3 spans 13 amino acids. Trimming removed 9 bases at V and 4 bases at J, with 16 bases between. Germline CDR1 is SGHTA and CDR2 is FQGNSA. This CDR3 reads CARTHGGAYEQYF. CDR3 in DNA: TGTGCCAGAACACACGGGGGCGCGTACGAGCAGTACTTC. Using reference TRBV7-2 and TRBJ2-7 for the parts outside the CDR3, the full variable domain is GAGVSQSPSNKVTEKGKDVELRCDPISGHTALYWYRQSLGQGLEFLIYFQGNSAPDKSGLPSDRFSAERTGGSVSTLTIQRTQQEDSAVYLCARTHGGAYEQYFGPGTRLTVT.

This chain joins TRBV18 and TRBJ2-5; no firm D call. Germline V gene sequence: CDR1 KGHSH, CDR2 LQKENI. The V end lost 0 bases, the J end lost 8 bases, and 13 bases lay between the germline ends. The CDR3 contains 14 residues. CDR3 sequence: CASSPPSSLGTQYF. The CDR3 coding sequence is TGTGCCAGCTCACCACCGTCGAGTCTTGGTACCCAGTACTTC.

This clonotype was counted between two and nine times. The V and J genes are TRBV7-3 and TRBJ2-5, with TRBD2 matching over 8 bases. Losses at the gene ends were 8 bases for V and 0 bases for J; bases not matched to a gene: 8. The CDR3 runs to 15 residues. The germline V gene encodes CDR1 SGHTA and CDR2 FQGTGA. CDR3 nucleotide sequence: TGTGCCAGCGCCGGAGGTAGCGGGGACCAAGAGACCCAGTACTTC. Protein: CASAGGSGDQETQYF.

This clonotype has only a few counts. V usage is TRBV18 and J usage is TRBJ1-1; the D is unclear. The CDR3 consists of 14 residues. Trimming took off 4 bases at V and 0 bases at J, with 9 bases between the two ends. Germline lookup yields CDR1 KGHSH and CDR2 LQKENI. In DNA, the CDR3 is TGTGCCAGCTCACGATCTGGCTTGAACACTGAAGCTTTCTTT. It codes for CASSRSGLNTEAFF.

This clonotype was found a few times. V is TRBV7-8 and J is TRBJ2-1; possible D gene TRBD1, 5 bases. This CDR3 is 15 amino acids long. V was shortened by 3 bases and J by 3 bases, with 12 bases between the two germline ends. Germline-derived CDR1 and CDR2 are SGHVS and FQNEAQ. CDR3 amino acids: CASSLTEDDYNEQFF. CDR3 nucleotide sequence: TGTGCCAGCAGCTTGACAGAAGACGACTACAATGAGCAGTTCTTC.

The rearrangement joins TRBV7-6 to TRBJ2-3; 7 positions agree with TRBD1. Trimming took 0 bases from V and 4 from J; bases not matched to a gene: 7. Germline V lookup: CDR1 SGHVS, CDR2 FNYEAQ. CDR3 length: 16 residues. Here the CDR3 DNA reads TGTGCCAGCAGCTTAGCGGCAGGGGGAATCGCAGATACGCAGTATTTT. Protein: CASSLAAGGIADTQYF.

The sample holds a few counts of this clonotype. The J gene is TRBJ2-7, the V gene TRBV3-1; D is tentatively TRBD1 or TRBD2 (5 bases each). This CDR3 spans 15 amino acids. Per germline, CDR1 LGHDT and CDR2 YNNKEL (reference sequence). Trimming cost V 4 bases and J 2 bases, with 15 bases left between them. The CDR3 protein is CASSRWDGETYEQYF. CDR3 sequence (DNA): TGTGCCAGCAGCCGATGGGACGGAGAAACCTACGAGCAGTACTTC.

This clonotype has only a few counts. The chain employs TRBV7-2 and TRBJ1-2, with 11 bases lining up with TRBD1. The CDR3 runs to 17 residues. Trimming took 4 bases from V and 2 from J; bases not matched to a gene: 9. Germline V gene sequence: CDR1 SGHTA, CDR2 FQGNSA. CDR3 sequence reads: CASSSPGQGVRNYGYTF. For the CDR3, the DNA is TGTGCCAGCAGCTCTCCGGGACAGGGGGTTAGAAACTATGGCTACACCTTC.

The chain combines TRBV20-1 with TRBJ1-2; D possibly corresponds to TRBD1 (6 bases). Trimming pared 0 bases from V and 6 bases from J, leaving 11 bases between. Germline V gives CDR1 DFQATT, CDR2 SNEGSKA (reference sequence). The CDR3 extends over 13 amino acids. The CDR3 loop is CSARDTRGHGYTF. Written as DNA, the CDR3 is TGCAGTGCTAGAGATACTCGGGGGCATGGCTACACCTTC.

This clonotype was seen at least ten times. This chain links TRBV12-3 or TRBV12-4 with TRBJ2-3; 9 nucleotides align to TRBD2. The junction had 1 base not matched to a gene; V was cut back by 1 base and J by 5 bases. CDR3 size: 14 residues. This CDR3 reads CASSLGGRVDTQYF. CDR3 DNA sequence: TGTGCCAGCAGTTTAGGCGGGAGGGTAGATACGCAGTATTTT.

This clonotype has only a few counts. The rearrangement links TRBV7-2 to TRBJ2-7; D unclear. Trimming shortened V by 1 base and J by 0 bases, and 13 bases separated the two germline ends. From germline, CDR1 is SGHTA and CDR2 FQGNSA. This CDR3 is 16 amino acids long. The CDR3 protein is CASSLGFRRSSYEQYF. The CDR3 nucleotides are TGTGCCAGCAGCTTAGGGTTTCGCCGAAGCTCCTACGAGCAGTACTTC.

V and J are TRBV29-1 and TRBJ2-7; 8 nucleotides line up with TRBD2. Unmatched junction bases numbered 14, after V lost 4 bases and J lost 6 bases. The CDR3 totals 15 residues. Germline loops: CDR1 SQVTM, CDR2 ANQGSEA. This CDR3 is CSVALGSGSRGEQYF. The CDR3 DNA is TGCAGCGTTGCCCTAGGGAGCGGGAGTAGGGGCGAGCAGTACTTC.

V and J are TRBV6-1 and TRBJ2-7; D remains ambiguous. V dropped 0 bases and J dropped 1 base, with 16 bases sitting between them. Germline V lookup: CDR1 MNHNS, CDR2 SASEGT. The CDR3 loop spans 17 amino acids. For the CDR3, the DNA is TGTGCCAGCAGTGAAGCGGCCCGGAACGGGTTTTCCTACGAGCAGTACTTC. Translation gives CASSEAARNGFSYEQYF.

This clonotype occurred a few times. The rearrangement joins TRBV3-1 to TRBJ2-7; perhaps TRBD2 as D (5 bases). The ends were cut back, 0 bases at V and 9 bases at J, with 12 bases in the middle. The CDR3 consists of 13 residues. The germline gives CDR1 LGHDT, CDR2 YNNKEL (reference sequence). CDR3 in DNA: TGTGCCAGCAGCCAAGAAGGCGGGTCTTCGCAGTACTTC. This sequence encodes CASSQEGGSSQYF.

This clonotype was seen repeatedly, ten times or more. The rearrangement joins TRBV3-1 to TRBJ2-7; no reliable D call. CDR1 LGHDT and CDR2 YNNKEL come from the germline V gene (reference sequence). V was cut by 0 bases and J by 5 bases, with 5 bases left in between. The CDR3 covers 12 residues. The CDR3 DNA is TGTGCCAGCAGCCAAGAAGTGCACGAGCAGTACTTC. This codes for CASSQEVHEQYF.

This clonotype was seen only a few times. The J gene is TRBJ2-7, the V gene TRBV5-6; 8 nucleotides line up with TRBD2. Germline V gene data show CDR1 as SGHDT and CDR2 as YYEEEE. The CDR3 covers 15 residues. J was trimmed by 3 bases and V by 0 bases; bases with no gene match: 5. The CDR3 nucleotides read TGTGCCAGCAGCTTGGCCCCGGCGGGAGGCTACGAGCAGTACTTC. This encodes CASSLAPAGGYEQYF.

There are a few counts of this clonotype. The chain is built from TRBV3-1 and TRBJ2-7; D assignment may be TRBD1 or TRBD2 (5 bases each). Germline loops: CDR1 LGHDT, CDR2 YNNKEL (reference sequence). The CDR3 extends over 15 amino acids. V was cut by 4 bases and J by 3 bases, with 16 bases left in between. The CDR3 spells CASSRRRDGVYEQYF. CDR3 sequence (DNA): TGTGCCAGCAGCCGAAGACGGGACGGAGTCTACGAGCAGTACTTC.

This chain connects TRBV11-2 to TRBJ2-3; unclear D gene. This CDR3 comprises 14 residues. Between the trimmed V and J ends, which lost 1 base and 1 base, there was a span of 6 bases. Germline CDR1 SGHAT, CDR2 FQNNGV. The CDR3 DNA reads TGTGCCAGCAGCTTAGCATACGGCACAGATACGCAGTATTTT. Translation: CASSLAYGTDTQYF.

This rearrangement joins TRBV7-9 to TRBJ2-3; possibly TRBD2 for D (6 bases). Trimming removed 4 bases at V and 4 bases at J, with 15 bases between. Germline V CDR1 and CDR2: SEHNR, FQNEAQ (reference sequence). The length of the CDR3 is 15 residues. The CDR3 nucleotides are TGTGCCAGCAGCTGGGGGGTCGAAGGGGCAGATACGCAGTATTTT. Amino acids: CASSWGVEGADTQYF.

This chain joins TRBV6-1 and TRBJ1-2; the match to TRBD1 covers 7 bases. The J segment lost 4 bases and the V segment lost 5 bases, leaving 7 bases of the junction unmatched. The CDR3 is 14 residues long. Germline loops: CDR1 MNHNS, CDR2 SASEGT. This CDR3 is CASSSRGWIYGYTF. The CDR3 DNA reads TGTGCCAGCAGTAGCAGGGGGTGGATCTATGGCTACACCTTC.

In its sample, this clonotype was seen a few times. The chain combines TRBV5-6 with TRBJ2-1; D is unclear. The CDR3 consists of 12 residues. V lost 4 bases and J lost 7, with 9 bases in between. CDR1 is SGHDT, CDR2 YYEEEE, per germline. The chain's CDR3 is CASSLLLNEQFF. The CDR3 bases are TGTGCCAGCAGCCTCCTTCTTAATGAGCAGTTCTTC.

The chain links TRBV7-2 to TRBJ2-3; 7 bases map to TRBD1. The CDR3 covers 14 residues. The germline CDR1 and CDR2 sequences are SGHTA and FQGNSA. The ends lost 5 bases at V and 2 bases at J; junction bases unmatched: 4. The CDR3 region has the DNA TGTGCCAGCAGCCGGGACAGATACACAGATACGCAGTATTTT. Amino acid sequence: CASSRDRYTDTQYF.

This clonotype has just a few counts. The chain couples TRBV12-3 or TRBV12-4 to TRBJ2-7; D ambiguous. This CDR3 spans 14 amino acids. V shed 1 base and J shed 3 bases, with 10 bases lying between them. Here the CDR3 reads CASSLEAAYYEQYF. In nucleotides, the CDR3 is TGTGCCAGCAGTTTAGAGGCAGCCTACTACGAGCAGTACTTC.